The T cell receptor beta chain described here comes from a study of shared clonotypes between healthy human individuals. The V gene's germline CDR1 is ENHRY and CDR2 SYGVKD. J lost 6 bases, V lost 8 bases, and 3 bases had no gene match. The CDR3 length is 12 residues. Profiling relied on immunoSEQ multiplex PCR, and the TCRdb table lists in-frame clones only, not all of them. The table lists 1,100,000 or so clones, around 78% of them singletons. Sequencing input: memory CD4+ T cells from PBMCs. The subset is: CD45RA-negative fraction. This chain uses TRBV10-3 with TRBJ1-5; 8 bases agree with TRBD1. This TCR was sampled from a man between 18 and 35 years old in good health. Some clones in this sample may be carry-over from other donors' samples. CDR3 sequence: CAIGQGSQPQHF. The CDR3 nucleotides read TGTGCCATCGGACAGGGCTCTCAGCCCCAGCATTTT.